This TCR beta chain was sequenced during a study of T-cell reconstitution after alpha-beta-depleted transplantation in children. Trimming pared 2 bases from V and 7 bases from J, leaving 18 bases between. Germline V gene sequence: CDR1 MNHEY, CDR2 SVGEGT. The CDR3 sequence is 15 residues long. Construction of the TCRbeta library involved unique molecular identifiers. Via MiXCR, TCRdb re-called the PCR reads, giving one row per CDR3 protein. The data hold around 600,000 distinct CDR3 sequences, with about 10% observed a single time. The clonotype originates from a human donor who donated a stem cell graft to a child with acute myeloid leukemia. The sequencing here drew on PBMCs from the stem cell graft donor, taken from the stem cell graft. The chain joins TRBV6-2 or TRBV6-3 to TRBJ2-7; D gene unclear. CDR3 nucleotides: TGTGCCAGCAGTTACAACGGAGCCCTAGGATCTGAGCAGTACTTC. It specifies CASSYNGALGSEQYF.